Following are 6 T cell receptor beta chains from one sample sequenced in a study of OX40 agonist ivuxolimab in advanced cancers. Data came from immunoSEQ multiplex PCR; TCRdb stores just in-frame clones and leaves some out. The data show more than 35,000 clones, around nine tenths seen once. The material was CD4+ or CD8+ T cells sorted from blood, obtained in a trial of the OX40 agonist ivuxolimab. The receptors stem from an adult with an advanced solid tumor such as melanoma, head and neck, liver or kidney cancer.

The chain employs TRBV29-1 and TRBJ2-1; D possibly matches TRBD1 or TRBD2 (5 bases each). Deletions cut 7 bases from V and 3 bases from J, with 16 bases between. Germline V gives CDR1 SQVTM, CDR2 ANQGSEA. There are 14 residues in the CDR3. DNA of the CDR3: TGCAGCGCAGTTCCGGGACCGCACTACAATGAGCAGTTCTTC. Translation gives CSAVPGPHYNEQFF.

The chain links TRBV5-4 to TRBJ1-2, with D tentatively TRBD1 (6 bases). Trimming pared 4 bases from V and 9 bases from J, leaving 22 bases between. Germline CDR1 and CDR2: SGHNT and YYREEE (reference sequence). This CDR3 has 15 amino acids. This CDR3 is CASSHLEDSPERYTF. Written as DNA, the CDR3 is TGTGCCAGCAGCCATCTAGAGGACAGCCCTGAGCGCTACACCTTC.

The rearrangement joins TRBV4-1 to TRBJ1-2; 7 bases align to TRBD1. This CDR3 has 15 residues. In germline, CDR1 is MGHRA, CDR2 YSYEKL. Trimming took 1 base from V and 6 from J; bases not matched to a gene: 8. The CDR3 nucleotides are TGCGCCAGCAGCCAAGCGACAGGGATTCAACATGGCTACACCTTC. Protein product: CASSQATGIQHGYTF.

The chain combines TRBV5-1 with TRBJ1-1; 8 bases fit TRBD1. The CDR3 covers 14 residues. Germline V gene sequence: CDR1 SGHRS, CDR2 YFSETQ. The trim removed 4 bases at V and 4 bases at J, leaving 6 bases unmatched. The CDR3 DNA is TGCGCCAGCAGCAGCAGACAGGGGAGCACTGAAGCTTTCTTT. It encodes CASSSRQGSTEAFF.

This rearrangement joins TRBV9 to TRBJ2-7; D unresolved. This CDR3 contains 12 residues. The V gene's germline CDR1 is SGDLS and CDR2 YYNGEE. V lost 3 bases to trimming and J lost 0 bases, with 4 bases between them. CDR3 bases: TGTGCCAGCAGCGGACGCTCCTACGAGCAGTACTTC. Protein sequence: CASSGRSYEQYF.

In its sample, this clone was seen a few times. This chain connects TRBV2 to TRBJ2-2; D uncertain. The germline CDR1 and CDR2 sequences are SNHLY and FYNNEI. This CDR3 contains 14 residues. V gave up 1 base and J gave up 2 bases, with 5 bases separating them. The CDR3 coding sequence is TGTGCCAGCAGTGAAGTGGGAAACACCGGGGAGCTGTTTTTT. This gives the protein CASSEVGNTGELFF.